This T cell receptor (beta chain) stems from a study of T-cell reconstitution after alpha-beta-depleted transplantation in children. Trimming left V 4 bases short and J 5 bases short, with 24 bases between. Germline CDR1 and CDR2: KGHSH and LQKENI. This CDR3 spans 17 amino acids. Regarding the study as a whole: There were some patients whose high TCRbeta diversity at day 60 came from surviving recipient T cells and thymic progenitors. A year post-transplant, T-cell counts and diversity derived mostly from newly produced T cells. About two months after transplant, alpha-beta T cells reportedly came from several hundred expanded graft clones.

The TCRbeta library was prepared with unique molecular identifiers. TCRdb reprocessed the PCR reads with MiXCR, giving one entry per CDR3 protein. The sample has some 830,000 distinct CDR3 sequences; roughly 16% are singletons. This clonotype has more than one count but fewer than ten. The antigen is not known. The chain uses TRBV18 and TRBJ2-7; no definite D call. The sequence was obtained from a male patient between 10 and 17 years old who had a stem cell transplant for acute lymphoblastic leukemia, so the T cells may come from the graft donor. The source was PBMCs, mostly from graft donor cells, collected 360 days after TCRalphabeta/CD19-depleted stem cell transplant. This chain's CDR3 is CASSRSSSRPFRNEQYF. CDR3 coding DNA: TGTGCCAGCTCACGCTCCTCTTCTAGACCCTTCCGTAACGAGCAGTACTTC.